The 10 T cell receptor beta chains below come from one sample, sequenced in a study of identical twins' blood T cells. TCRdb re-derived calls from the 5' RACE reads in MiXCR, one entry per CDR3 protein. The sample lists a few hundred thousand distinct CDR3 sequences; more than 25% were seen once. Specimen: PBMCs. The receptors come from a woman aged 18-55 years in good health.

The chain links TRBV9 to TRBJ2-3; maybe TRBD1 (6 bases). With 2 bases removed from V and 3 bases from J, the gap between germline ends came to 10 bases. Per germline, CDR1 SGDLS and CDR2 YYNGEE. This CDR3 spans 14 amino acids. The CDR3 nucleotides read TGTGCCAGCAGCGTGAGAACAGGGACAGATACGCAGTATTTT. Its protein is CASSVRTGTDTQYF.

This clonotype turned up a few times. This chain joins TRBV19 and TRBJ2-7; D gene uncertain. Trimming removed 1 base from V and 2 bases from J, with 6 bases in between. The CDR3 length is 13 residues. CDR1 is LNHDA and CDR2 is SQIVND in the germline V gene (reference sequence). CDR3: CASSIAETYEQYF. DNA for the CDR3: TGTGCCAGTAGTATAGCGGAGACCTACGAGCAGTACTTC.

The chain recombines TRBV28 with TRBJ2-3, with D hard to call. V dropped 6 bases and J dropped 4 bases, with 8 bases sitting between them. Per the germline V gene, CDR1 is MDHEN and CDR2 is SYDVKM. The CDR3 has 12 residues. The CDR3 coding sequence is TGTGCCAGCAGGTTCGGCGCAGATACGCAGTATTTT. Encoded protein: CASRFGADTQYF.

The table lists this clonotype with a few counts. The chain is built from TRBV6-5 and TRBJ1-2; no clear D gene. The CDR3 sequence is 14 residues long. V was pared by 2 bases and J by 4 bases, with 11 bases between. Germline CDR1 and CDR2: MNHEY and SVGAGI. CDR3: CASSYGVNFYGYTF. The CDR3 bases are TGTGCCAGCAGTTACGGAGTCAATTTCTATGGCTACACCTTC.

The chain has TRBV21-1 and TRBJ2-7. TRBV21-1 is a documented pseudogene. The CDR3 totals 12 residues. In DNA, the CDR3 is TGTGCCAGCAGCAAAGTACCCAACGAGCAGTACTTC. Its protein product is CASSKVPNEQYF.

This clonotype came up many times. The J gene is TRBJ2-1, the V gene TRBV29-1; no reliable D call. This CDR3 contains 14 residues. CDR1 and CDR2 (germline): SQVTM, ANQGSEA. V was shortened by 1 base and J by 1 base, with 8 bases between the two germline ends. CDR3 in DNA: TGCAGCGTTGAAGGGGGATATTCCTACAATGAGCAGTTCTTC. Translating it yields CSVEGGYSYNEQFF.

This clonotype has ten or more counts. The chain has TRBV9 and TRBJ1-4; TRBD1 might be the D (6 bases). The CDR3 is made up of 14 amino acids. Per the germline V gene, CDR1 is SGDLS and CDR2 is YYNGEE. V was pared by 2 bases and J by 8 bases, with 13 bases between. The CDR3 region is CASSVDQGSEKLFF. The CDR3 DNA sequence: TGTGCCAGCAGCGTCGACCAGGGGAGCGAAAAACTGTTTTTT.

This clonotype was detected a few times. The chain couples TRBV20-1 to TRBJ2-7; TRBD2 might be the D (6 bases). V lost 3 bases, J lost 2 bases, and 17 bases lay in between. The CDR3 is 15 amino acids. Germline V gives CDR1 DFQATT, CDR2 SNEGSKA (reference sequence). As DNA, the CDR3 is TGCAGTGCTAGGGGTAACTCGGGGGTAGCCTACGAGCAGTACTTC. Translation: CSARGNSGVAYEQYF.

V usage is TRBV6-5 and J usage is TRBJ1-5, with TRBD1 as a possible D gene (6 bases). Germline values: CDR1 MNHEY, CDR2 SVGAGI. Trimming shortened V by 4 bases and J by 2 bases, and 15 bases separated the two germline ends. The CDR3 is 16 amino acids. The CDR3 sequence is CASSLQGIVGNQPQHF. The CDR3 bases are TGTGCCAGCAGTTTGCAGGGGATAGTCGGCAATCAGCCCCAGCATTTT.

This clonotype was seen a handful of times. The V gene is TRBV12-3 or TRBV12-4, the J gene TRBJ1-2, with D possibly TRBD1 on 5 matching bases. The V and J ends lost 0 bases and 4 bases respectively, with 18 bases between them. This CDR3 is built from 17 residues. The CDR3 nucleotides read TGTGCCAGCAGTTTAGCCGGGGGTTTGACTAGCCTCTATGGCTACACCTTC. Protein product: CASSLAGGLTSLYGYTF.